The T cell receptor beta chain described here comes from a study of cytomegalovirus exposure and HLA in healthy donors. General study points: The authors assumed roughly uniform sequencing depth across donors for presence/absence analyses.

Concerning this clone itself: Its antigen is not known.

A multiplex PCR was run with 60 Vbeta primers and 13 Jbeta primers. TCRdb's copy holds only in-frame clones and misses some; the assay was immunoSEQ multiplex PCR. This table holds about 140,000 clones, around 80% found once. The CDR3 is 15 residues long. Germline trimming cut 6 bases from V and 2 bases from J; bases unmatched to any gene: 11. CDR1 is SQVTM, CDR2 ANQGSEA, per germline. The genes are TRBV29-1 and TRBJ2-3; TRBD2 agrees at 7 bases. Sample: PBMCs. The clonotype comes from a female donor in good health and CMV-seronegative. CDR3 coding DNA: TGCAGCGTCCCCTCCCCGAGCGGGAACACAGATACGCAGTATTTT. It specifies CSVPSPSGNTDTQYF.